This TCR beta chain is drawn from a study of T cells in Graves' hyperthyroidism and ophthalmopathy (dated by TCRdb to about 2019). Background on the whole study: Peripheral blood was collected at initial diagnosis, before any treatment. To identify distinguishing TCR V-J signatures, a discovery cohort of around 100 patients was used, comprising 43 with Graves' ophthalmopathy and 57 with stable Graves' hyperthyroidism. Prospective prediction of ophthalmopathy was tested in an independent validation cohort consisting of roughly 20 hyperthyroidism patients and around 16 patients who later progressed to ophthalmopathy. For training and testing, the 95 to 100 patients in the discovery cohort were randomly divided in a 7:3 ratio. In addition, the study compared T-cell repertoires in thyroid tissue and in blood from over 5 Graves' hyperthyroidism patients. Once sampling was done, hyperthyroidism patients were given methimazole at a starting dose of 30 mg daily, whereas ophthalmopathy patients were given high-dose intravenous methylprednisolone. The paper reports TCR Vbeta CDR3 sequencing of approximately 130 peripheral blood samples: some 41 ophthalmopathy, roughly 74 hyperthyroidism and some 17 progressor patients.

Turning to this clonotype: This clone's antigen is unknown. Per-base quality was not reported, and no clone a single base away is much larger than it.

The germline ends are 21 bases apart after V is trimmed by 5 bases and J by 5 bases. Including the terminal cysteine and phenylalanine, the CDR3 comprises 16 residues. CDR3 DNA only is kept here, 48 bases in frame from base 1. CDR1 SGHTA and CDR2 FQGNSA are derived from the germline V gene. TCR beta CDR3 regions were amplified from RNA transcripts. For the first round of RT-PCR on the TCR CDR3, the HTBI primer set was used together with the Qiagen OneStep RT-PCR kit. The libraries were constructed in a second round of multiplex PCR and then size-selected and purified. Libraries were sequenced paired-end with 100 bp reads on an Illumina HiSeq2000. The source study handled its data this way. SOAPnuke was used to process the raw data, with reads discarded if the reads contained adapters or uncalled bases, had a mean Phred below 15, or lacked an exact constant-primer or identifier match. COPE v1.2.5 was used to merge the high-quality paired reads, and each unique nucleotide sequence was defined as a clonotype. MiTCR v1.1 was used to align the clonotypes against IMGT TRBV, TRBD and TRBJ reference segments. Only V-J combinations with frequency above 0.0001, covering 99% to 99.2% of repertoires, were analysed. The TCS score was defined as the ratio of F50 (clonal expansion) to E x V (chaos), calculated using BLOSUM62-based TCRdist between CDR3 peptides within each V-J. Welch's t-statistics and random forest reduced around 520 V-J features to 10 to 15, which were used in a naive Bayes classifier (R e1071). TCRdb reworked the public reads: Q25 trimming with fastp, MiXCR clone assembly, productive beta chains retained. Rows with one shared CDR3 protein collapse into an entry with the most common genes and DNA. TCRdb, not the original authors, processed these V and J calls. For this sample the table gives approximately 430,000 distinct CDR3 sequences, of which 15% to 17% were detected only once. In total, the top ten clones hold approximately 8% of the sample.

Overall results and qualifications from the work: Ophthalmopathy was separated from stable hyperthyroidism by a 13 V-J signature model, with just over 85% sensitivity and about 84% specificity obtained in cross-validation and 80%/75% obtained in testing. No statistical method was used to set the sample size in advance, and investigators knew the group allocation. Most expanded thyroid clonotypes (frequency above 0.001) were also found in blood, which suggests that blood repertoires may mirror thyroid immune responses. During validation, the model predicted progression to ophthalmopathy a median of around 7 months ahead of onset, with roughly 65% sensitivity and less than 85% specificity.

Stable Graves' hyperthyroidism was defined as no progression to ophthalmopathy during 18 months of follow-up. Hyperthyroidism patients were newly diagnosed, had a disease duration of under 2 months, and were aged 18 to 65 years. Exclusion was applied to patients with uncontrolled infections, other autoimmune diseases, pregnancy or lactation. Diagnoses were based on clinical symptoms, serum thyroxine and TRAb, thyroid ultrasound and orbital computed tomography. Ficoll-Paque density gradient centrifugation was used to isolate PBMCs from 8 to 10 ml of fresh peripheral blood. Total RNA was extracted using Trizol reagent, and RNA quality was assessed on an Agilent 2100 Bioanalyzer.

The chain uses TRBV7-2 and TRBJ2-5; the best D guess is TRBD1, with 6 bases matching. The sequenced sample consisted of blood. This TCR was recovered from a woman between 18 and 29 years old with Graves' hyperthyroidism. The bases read TGTGCCAGCAGCCGCAGGTCCCAGGGGTACTTGGAGACCCAGTACTTC. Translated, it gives CASSRRSQGYLETQYF.